Below, 29 T cell receptor beta chains from the same sample are listed, as sequenced in a study of cytomegalovirus exposure and HLA in healthy donors. The PCR employed 60 Vbeta primers together with 13 Jbeta primers. TCRdb's table, derived via immunoSEQ multiplex PCR, lists solely in-frame clones and lacks some. Found here are about 140,000 clones, around 75% of them singletons; the top ten hold 6.5% to 9%. The source material was PBMCs. All receptors derive from a man aged 25 to 45 in good health and CMV-seronegative.

The rearrangement joins TRBV5-4 to TRBJ1-4; D gene uncertain. The CDR3 runs to 14 residues. Trimming stripped 5 bases from V and 2 bases from J, with 10 bases between. Germline V gene sequence: CDR1 SGHNT, CDR2 YYREEE (reference sequence). The CDR3 nucleotides are TGTGCCAGCAGGGCGGCGGGCACTAATGAAAAACTGTTTTTT. Amino acids: CASRAAGTNEKLFF.

This sequence joins TRBV13 and TRBJ2-4; 10 positions agree with TRBD2. The CDR3 has 16 residues. Looked up from germline, CDR1 is PRHDT and CDR2 is FYEKMQ (reference sequence). V shed 2 bases and J 6 bases; nucleotides not matched to a gene: 7. The CDR3 DNA reads TGTGCCAGCAGCTTACGTAGCGGGAGGATTGCAAACATTCAGTACTTC. Amino acid sequence: CASSLRSGRIANIQYF.

The chain combines TRBV16 with TRBJ2-1, with a possible D match to TRBD1 (5 bases). Trimming removed 0 bases from V and 7 bases from J, with 10 bases in between. The CDR3 runs to 14 residues. Per the germline V gene, CDR1 is KGHSY and CDR2 is FQNENV. CDR3 sequence: CASSQSRTKNEQFF. CDR3 coding DNA: TGTGCCAGCAGCCAATCGAGGACAAAAAATGAGCAGTTCTTC.

The chain combines TRBV30 with TRBJ1-2, with D maybe TRBD1 (6 bases). The CDR3 covers 16 residues. Germline V CDR1 and CDR2: GTSNPN, SVGIG (reference sequence). V dropped 0 bases and J dropped 7 bases, with 21 bases sitting between them. The CDR3 sequence: CAWSVWPPRVGGGYTF. The CDR3 nucleotides are TGTGCCTGGAGTGTATGGCCCCCCAGGGTAGGGGGTGGCTACACCTTC.

The chain is built from TRBV30 and TRBJ1-6; D ambiguous. V gave up 5 bases and J gave up 2 bases, with 10 bases separating them. Germline-derived CDR1 and CDR2 are GTSNPN and SVGIG (reference sequence). CDR3 length equals 14 residues. CDR3 loop: CAWRGQTYNSPLHF. In nucleotides, the CDR3 is TGTGCCTGGCGTGGGCAGACCTATAATTCACCCCTCCACTTT.

The sample holds a few counts of this clone. The J gene is TRBJ1-2, the V gene TRBV4-2; unclear D gene. With 1 base removed from V and 0 bases from J, the gap between germline ends came to 15 bases. This CDR3 has 17 amino acids. In germline, CDR1 is LGHNA, CDR2 YNFKEQ. CDR3 in amino acids: CASSQGPAQISNYGYTF. The CDR3 DNA is TGTGCCAGCAGCCAAGGCCCCGCACAAATCTCTAACTATGGCTACACCTTC.

The J gene is TRBJ2-7, the V gene TRBV11-3; TRBD1 is a possible D gene (6 bases). Trimming shortened V by 5 bases and J by 9 bases, and 14 bases separated the two germline ends. The CDR3 totals 12 residues. Looked up from germline, CDR1 is SGHNT and CDR2 is YENEEA. CDR3 sequence: CASSREEGGQYF. The CDR3 DNA is TGTGCCAGCAGCCGTGAAGAAGGGGGGCAGTACTTC.

The rearrangement uses TRBV5-6 and TRBJ1-2, with 9 bases that match TRBD1. Germline V gene lookup returns CDR1 SGHDT and CDR2 YYEEEE. After removal of 4 bases from V and 8 bases from J, the junction contained 6 bases not matched to a gene. The CDR3 sequence is 13 residues long. CDR3: CASSEGQGIGYTF. CDR3 bases: TGTGCCAGCAGCGAGGGACAGGGAATCGGCTACACCTTC.

Comments on this clone: One end of the junction does not line up with germline, which may come from a read error. The chain is built from TRBV6-5 and TRBJ2-7; D is perhaps TRBD1 (5 bases). The length of the CDR3 is 12 residues. From germline, CDR1 is MNHEY and CDR2 SVGAGI. CDR3 protein: CASRGAKGEADF. DNA for the CDR3: TGTGCCAGCAGAGGGGCCAAGGGCGAAGCCGACTTC.

This clone turned up a few times. The DNA for the CDR3 is TGTGCCAGCAGCTTAGCGGAGGGGGCCGCTTATAGCAATCAGCCCCAGCATTTT. Translation: CASSLAEGAAYSNQPQHF. V is TRBV7-9 and J is TRBJ1-5; the match to TRBD1 covers 7 bases. This CDR3 contains 18 residues. Germline loops: CDR1 SEHNR, CDR2 FQNEAQ (reference sequence). The J segment lost 0 bases and the V segment lost 0 bases, leaving 8 bases of the junction unmatched.

The chain employs TRBV7-2 and TRBJ1-4, with TRBD1 matching over 9 bases. The germline gives CDR1 SGHTA, CDR2 FQGNSA. The CDR3 contains 14 residues. The ends lost 5 bases at V and 10 bases at J; junction bases unmatched: 8. CDR3 loop: CASSRTGDLGKLFF. CDR3 nucleotides: TGTGCCAGCAGCCGGACAGGGGACCTGGGAAAACTGTTTTTT.

The rearrangement uses TRBV29-1 and TRBJ1-2; D gene ambiguous. Per the germline V gene, CDR1 is SQVTM and CDR2 is ANQGSEA. Trimming shortened V by 0 bases and J by 4 bases, and 9 bases separated the two germline ends. This CDR3 spans 13 amino acids. The CDR3 nucleotides are TGCAGCGTTGAAGATTTTGCGATCTATGGCTACACCTTC. Protein sequence: CSVEDFAIYGYTF.

This chain uses TRBV18 with TRBJ2-4; the D is unclear. V was shortened by 2 bases and J by 1 base, with 12 bases between the two germline ends. Per germline, CDR1 KGHSH and CDR2 LQKENI. CDR3 length: 16 residues. The CDR3 DNA reads TGTGCCAGCTCACCAGGCCTGGGCTCGGCCAAAAACATTCAGTACTTC. Amino acid sequence: CASSPGLGSAKNIQYF.

The chain has TRBV5-4 and TRBJ2-5, with 9 bases fitting TRBD2. The CDR3 is made up of 15 amino acids. In germline, CDR1 is SGHNT, CDR2 YYREEE (reference sequence). Germline trimming cut 4 bases from V and 2 bases from J; bases unmatched to any gene: 6. CDR3 bases: TGTGCCAGCAGCCGTAGCGGGAGCCTACAAGAGACCCAGTACTTC. Protein sequence: CASSRSGSLQETQYF.

The gene calls are TRBV9 and TRBJ2-2; 14 nucleotides align to TRBD2. CDR3 length equals 15 residues. Germline-derived CDR1 and CDR2 are SGDLS and YYNGEE. Trimming took 3 bases from V and 9 from J; bases not matched to a gene: 4. CDR3 sequence (DNA): TGTGCCAGCAGCGGGGGACTAGCGGGGGTCAGGGAGCTGTTTTTT. This sequence encodes CASSGGLAGVRELFF.

The chain couples TRBV19 to TRBJ1-1; 7 bases are a match to TRBD1. With 8 bases clipped from V and 3 bases from J, the junction kept 3 bases outside the gene matches. The CDR3 covers 12 residues. Germline V gene sequence: CDR1 LNHDA, CDR2 SQIVND (reference sequence). CDR3 in DNA: TGTGCCAGTGCCCAGGGGGACACTGAAGCTTTCTTT. Amino acids: CASAQGDTEAFF.

The chain has TRBV2 and TRBJ1-2; D not resolved. CDR3 length: 12 amino acids. V was trimmed by 3 bases and J by 8 bases, leaving 10 bases between them. Germline lookup yields CDR1 SNHLY and CDR2 FYNNEI. The CDR3 DNA sequence: TGTGCCAGCAGTGACCCCGCGGGGGGCTACACCTTC. Translating gives CASSDPAGGYTF.

This sequence joins TRBV7-9 and TRBJ2-7; D unresolved. The V end lost 2 bases, the J end lost 3 bases, and 8 bases lay between the germline ends. This CDR3 contains 13 residues. Germline lookup yields CDR1 SEHNR and CDR2 FQNEAQ (reference sequence). This CDR3 reads CASSLNTNYEQYF. In DNA form, the CDR3 reads TGTGCCAGCAGCTTAAACACAAACTACGAGCAGTACTTC.

A single count supports this clone. The J gene is TRBJ2-7, the V gene TRBV27; 10 bases align to TRBD2. V shed 5 bases, J shed 3 bases, and the junction held 7 bases outside the gene matches. The germline gives CDR1 MNHEY, CDR2 SMNVEV (reference sequence). This CDR3 is built from 15 residues. CDR3 nucleotides: TGTGCCAGCAGTACTCTGCGGACTAGCGGCTACGAGCAGTACTTC. Translation gives CASSTLRTSGYEQYF.

The chain joins TRBV11-3 to TRBJ1-2; 8 bases fit TRBD1. Germline trimming cut 4 bases from V and 3 bases from J; bases unmatched to any gene: 13. Germline V lookup: CDR1 SGHNT, CDR2 YENEEA. The CDR3 contains 17 residues. The CDR3 DNA reads as TGTGCCAGCAGCTCTCGGACAGGGAGAGGATGGGACTATGGCTACACCTTC. This translates into CASSSRTGRGWDYGYTF.

The rearrangement links TRBV7-9 to TRBJ2-3; maybe TRBD1 (5 bases). CDR1 is SEHNR and CDR2 is FQNEAQ in the germline V gene (reference sequence). Trimming stripped 5 bases from V and 4 bases from J, with 13 bases between. The CDR3 consists of 14 residues. The CDR3 DNA sequence: TGTGCCAGCAGCCTCTCCCAGGGTTCAGATACGCAGTATTTT. This gives the protein CASSLSQGSDTQYF.

The chain carries TRBV28 and TRBJ1-5, with 7 bases that match TRBD1. The germline V gene has CDR1 MDHEN and CDR2 SYDVKM. V dropped 6 bases and J dropped 3; count of bases not matched to a gene: 8. This CDR3 region has 15 residues. This CDR3 reads CASSPRQGDNQPQHF. The CDR3 coding sequence is TGTGCCAGCAGCCCTCGACAGGGAGACAATCAGCCCCAGCATTTT.

J is TRBJ2-1 and V is TRBV2; no clear D. The germline gives CDR1 SNHLY, CDR2 FYNNEI. CDR3 length: 15 residues. V was trimmed by 0 bases and J by 7 bases, leaving 13 bases between them. The DNA for the CDR3 is TGTGCCAGCAGTGAAGCCCCGGAGTTCATGAATGAGCAGTTCTTC. Encoded protein: CASSEAPEFMNEQFF.

As concerns this clone: Other DNA sequences from this sample encode an identical CDR3 as well. The chain uses TRBV7-9 and TRBJ1-2; D unclear. CDR1 is SEHNR, CDR2 FQNEAQ, per germline (reference sequence). The CDR3 has 13 amino acids. V was cut by 1 base and J by 8 bases, with 11 bases left in between. The CDR3 spells CASSLGRGGGYTF. The CDR3 coding sequence is TGTGCCAGCAGCTTAGGGCGGGGAGGCGGCTACACCTTC.

This clone appeared a few times. The rearrangement joins TRBV27 to TRBJ2-2; 7 bases fit TRBD2. Germline V gene sequence: CDR1 MNHEY, CDR2 SMNVEV (reference sequence). This CDR3 is built from 15 residues. J lost 1 base, V lost 5 bases, and 4 bases had no gene match. CDR3 nucleotide sequence: TGTGCCAGCAGTGGACTAGTCGGGAACACCGGGGAGCTGTTTTTT. Translation gives CASSGLVGNTGELFF.

The rearrangement joins TRBV19 to TRBJ1-5; D may be TRBD1 (5 bases). V lost 6 bases, J lost 1 base, and 13 bases lay in between. The CDR3 extends over 15 amino acids. The germline V gene encodes CDR1 LNHDA and CDR2 SQIVND (reference sequence). The chain's CDR3 is CASSLPGGSNQPQHF. As DNA, the CDR3 is TGTGCCAGTAGCCTCCCGGGGGGGAGCAATCAGCCCCAGCATTTT.

As regards this clone: A junction end diverges from the germline sequence, so it may reflect a read error. This sequence joins TRBV7-9 and TRBJ2-1; 8 nucleotides match TRBD1. This CDR3 spans 15 amino acids. CDR1 and CDR2 from the germline V gene are SEHNR and FQNEAQ (reference sequence). For the CDR3, the DNA is TGTTCCAGCAGCTTAGGACAGGGAAAGGACAATGAGCAGTTCTTC. It specifies CSSSLGQGKDNEQFF.

This CDR3 is CASGLSSPPYEQYF. The DNA for the CDR3 is TGTGCCAGCGGGCTATCCAGTCCACCCTACGAGCAGTACTTC. The chain recombines TRBV28 with TRBJ2-7; D remains ambiguous. The V gene lost 8 bases and the J gene lost 2 bases, with 16 bases spanning the gap. The CDR3 covers 14 residues. Germline V gene lookup returns CDR1 MDHEN and CDR2 SYDVKM.

The CDR3 loop is CASSAARGYYGYTF. In DNA, the CDR3 is TGTGCCAGCAGTGCGGCTAGGGGCTACTATGGCTACACCTTC. This chain connects TRBV28 to TRBJ1-2; D possibly corresponds to TRBD1 (5 bases). With 5 bases removed from V and 3 bases from J, the gap between germline ends came to 13 bases. Germline V gene data show CDR1 as MDHEN and CDR2 as SYDVKM. CDR3 size: 14 residues.